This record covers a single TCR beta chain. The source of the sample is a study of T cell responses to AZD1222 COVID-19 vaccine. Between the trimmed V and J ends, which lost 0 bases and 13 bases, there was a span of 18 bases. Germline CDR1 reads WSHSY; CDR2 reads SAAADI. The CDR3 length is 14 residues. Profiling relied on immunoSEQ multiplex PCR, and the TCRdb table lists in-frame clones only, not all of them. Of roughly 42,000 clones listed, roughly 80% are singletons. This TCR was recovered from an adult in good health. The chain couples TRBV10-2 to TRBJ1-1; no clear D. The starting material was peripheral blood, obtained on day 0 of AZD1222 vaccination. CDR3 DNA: TGCGCCAGCAGTGAGTCGATCAAGCAGTCGTTGGTTTTCTTT. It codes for CASSESIKQSLVFF.